This paragraph reports one TCR beta chain. Its antigen is unknown. Base qualities are not provided; no much larger clone lies one nucleotide away. Trimming removed 6 bases from V and 5 bases from J, leaving 16 bases between the germline ends. Inclusive of the bounding cysteine and phenylalanine, the CDR3 is 14 residues long. The retained sequence is limited to the CDR3, 42 bases, with the frame set at the first base. The germline V gene gives CDR1 as MDHEN and CDR2 as SYDVKM. Collaborating institutions collected whole blood in K2EDTA tubes following their own protocols. For TCRbeta analysis, collaborators shipped samples as frozen whole blood, isolated PBMCs, or DNA extracted from either of those sample types. The immunoSEQ Assay, a bias-controlled multiplex PCR, was used to amplify TCRbeta CDR3 regions from genomic DNA. As for the authors' bioinformatics: The number of nucleated cells in each sample was estimated by amplification of reference gene primers within the assay. To quantify the absolute abundance of each unique TCRbeta CDR3 rearrangement, sequence reads were collapsed and filtered. For each sample, productive Simpson clonality was calculated as the square root of Simpson's diversity index over productive rearrangements. TCRdb retrieved this table from immuneACCESS and kept in-frame rearrangements only. Not all clones are present; in checked studies, unresolved V genes account for under half, and no reason is known for the remainder. For V, J and clone size, that table is used; D and trimming come from the DNA. For this sample the table gives about 76,000 clones, of which 90% were detected only once. The ten top clones hold around 0.97% of the sample.

The entry originates in a study of blood T cell repertoires in COVID-19 (TCRdb year 2020). At the level of the whole study: The collaborator samples originated in the United States, Italy and Spain and spanned the acute and convalescent phases of COVID-19. The material from the prospective study consisted of cDNA or gDNA derived from T cells, B-cell-depleted T cells, or PBMCs. Subjects who had been exposed to COVID-19, were actively infected with it, or had recovered from it provided the deeply sampled blood TCRbeta repertoires that made up the dataset. The repertoires were released in a freely available public database meant as a resource for research on the immune response to SARS-CoV-2. The samples were drawn from two sources: the first 160 participants of the ongoing ImmuneRACE study, and 1,254 subjects contributed by 6 global collaborators. A de-identified subject ID, COVID-19 status, age in years and sex were almost always included in the sample metadata. HLA class I and class II types, where available, came from metadata supplied by the sample provider rather than from assay-based typing. What the authors observed across the whole study: Clinical and demographic metadata were provided uncurated, with the amount varying by source and participant.

The sequenced material came from peripheral blood. This receptor was taken from a woman in her forties or fifties in a cohort sampled during active COVID-19. The chain is assembled from TRBV28 and TRBJ1-2; TRBD1 is possibly the D segment (6 matching bases). The sequence in DNA is TGTGCCAGCAGGACAGGCCTATTCCGTTATGGCTACACCTTC. Protein translation: CASRTGLFRYGYTF.